This is a list of T cell receptor beta chains from one sample in a study of blood T cell repertoires in COVID-19. Measured with immunoSEQ multiplex PCR; TCRdb has only the in-frame clones, and not every one. The profile shows about 270,000 clones, around nine tenths of them singletons. The sample comprised peripheral blood. These receptors were taken from a man aged 35-49 years with active or convalescent COVID-19. CDR3s include the opening cysteine and the closing phenylalanine or tryptophan. A D gene is named only where the DNA matches it firmly. Clone size is stated in some rows and not others, as once, few, many or a class when expanded.

cdr3_aa,cdr3_nt,clone_size,j_call,v_call,d_call
CASSQGTNYGYTF,TGTGCCAGCAGCCAAGGGACAAACTATGGCTACACCTTC,.,TRBJ1-2,TRBV14,.
CASSSGTSTGELFF,TGTGCCAGCAGCTCGGGAACCTCAACCGGGGAGCTGTTTTTT,.,TRBJ2-2,TRBV7-3,.
CASSLAQGNEKLFF,TGTGCCAGCAGCCTGGCACAGGGAAACGAAAAACTGTTTTTT,once,TRBJ1-4,TRBV3-1/TRBV3-2,.
CASSKESCTSYEQYF,TGTGCCAGCAGCAAAGAGTCTTGCACTTCCTACGAGCAGTACTTC,.,TRBJ2-7,TRBV21-1,.
CASSEALAVAFF,TGTGCCAGCTCGGAGGCGTTGGCCGTAGCTTTCTTT,few,TRBJ1-1,TRBV11-1,.
CASSRRQGSTGELFF,TGCGCCAGCAGCCGGCGGCAGGGGAGCACCGGGGAGCTGTTTTTT,few,TRBJ2-2,TRBV4-1,.
CASSDTGAVQPQHF,TGTGCCAGCAGTGACACAGGGGCCGTTCAGCCCCAGCATTTT,.,TRBJ1-5,TRBV6-1,TRBD1
CASSRQGSGNQPQHF,TGTGCCAGCAGCCGACAGGGCTCGGGCAATCAGCCCCAGCATTTT,.,TRBJ1-5,TRBV6-5,TRBD1
CASTDRTTGELFF,TGTGCCAGCACGGACAGAACCACCGGGGAGCTGTTTTTT,.,TRBJ2-2,TRBV6-5,.
CASSLSGGGTAVDLAFF,TGCGCCAGCAGCTTGAGTGGTGGGGGGACAGCGGTCGATTTAGCTTTCTTT,.,TRBJ1-1,TRBV5-1,TRBD1
CASSQARTDYGYTF,TGTGCCAGCAGCCAAGCACGTACAGACTATGGCTACACCTTC,.,TRBJ1-2,TRBV9,.
CASSQDEGAYNSPLHF,TGTGCCAGCAGCCAAGATGAGGGGGCCTATAATTCACCCCTCCACTTT,.,TRBJ1-6,TRBV4-2,.
CASSSGNNYGYTF,TGTGCCAGCAGCTCCGGGAATAACTATGGCTACACCTTC,.,TRBJ1-2,TRBV13,.
CASSPLTGTYSYEQYF,TGTGCCAGCAGCCCCCTAACCGGGACATATTCCTACGAGCAGTACTTC,.,TRBJ2-7,TRBV3-1/TRBV3-2,.
CASSQEWGPDGYTF,TGCGCCAGCAGCCAAGAGTGGGGGCCAGACGGCTACACCTTC,.,TRBJ1-2,TRBV4-1,.
CASSNRASGLEETQYF,TGTGCCAGCAGCAATCGTGCTAGCGGGTTGGAAGAGACCCAGTACTTC,.,TRBJ2-5,TRBV21-1,.
CASSLGGGANEKLFF,TGTGCCAGCAGCTTAGGAGGGGGAGCTAATGAAAAACTGTTTTTT,.,TRBJ1-4,TRBV7-6,.
CASSLGFVGQGREATEAFF,TGTGCCAGCAGCTTGGGTTTTGTGGGACAGGGAAGGGAGGCCACTGAAGCTTTCTTT,.,TRBJ1-1,TRBV5-4,TRBD1
CSVFGPRNTGELFF,TGCAGCGTCTTCGGTCCCCGGAACACCGGGGAGCTGTTTTTT,.,TRBJ2-2,TRBV29-1,.
CASSLGQADSYNEQFF,TGTGCCAGCAGCTTAGGCCAGGCAGACTCCTACAATGAGCAGTTCTTC,.,TRBJ2-1,TRBV7-6,.
CASTHSGNTIYF,TGTGCCAGTACCCACTCTGGAAACACCATATATTTT,.,TRBJ1-3,TRBV19,.
CASSKRVAGIPNQPQHF,TGTGCCAGCAGCAAAAGGGTCGCGGGTATTCCCAATCAGCCCCAGCATTTT,.,TRBJ1-5,TRBV21-1,.
CARVDDRENTEAFF,TGCGCCAGAGTGGACGACAGGGAAAACACTGAAGCTTTCTTT,.,TRBJ1-1,TRBV10-1,TRBD1
CASSGLAGEGNEQFF,TGTGCCAGCAGCGGACTAGCGGGAGAGGGCAATGAGCAGTTCTTC,.,TRBJ2-1,TRBV13,TRBD2
CASIRTSRETQYF,TGTGCCAGCATTAGGACTAGCCGGGAGACCCAGTACTTC,.,TRBJ2-5,TRBV2,TRBD2
CASSLTGGSQQPQHF,TGTGCCAGCAGCTTGACGGGCGGGTCCCAGCAGCCCCAGCATTTT,.,TRBJ1-5,TRBV5-6,.
CASSIYGGGFDYGYTF,TGTGCCAGTAGTATCTACGGGGGGGGGTTCGACTATGGCTACACCTTC,.,TRBJ1-2,TRBV19,.
CASSRQGSGTEAFF,TGTGCCAGCAGTAGACAGGGAAGTGGGACTGAAGCTTTCTTT,.,TRBJ1-1,TRBV28,TRBD1
CASSARTPGLGTGELFF,TGTGCCAGCAGCGCTCGGACACCGGGTTTGGGCACCGGGGAGCTGTTTTTT,.,TRBJ2-2,TRBV9,.
CASSLTAVYLYSNQPQHF,TGTGCCAGCAGTTTAACTGCGGTCTATTTATATAGCAATCAGCCCCAGCATTTT,.,TRBJ1-5,TRBV28,.
CASSLAGQGARTEAFF,TGCGCCAGCAGCTTGGCCGGACAGGGGGCGCGGACTGAAGCTTTCTTT,few,TRBJ1-1,TRBV5-1,TRBD1
CATSTGADYGYTF,TGTGCCACCAGTACGGGAGCCGATTATGGCTACACCTTC,.,TRBJ1-2,TRBV24-1,.
CASSAGMGHTEAFF,TGCGCCAGCAGCGCCGGTATGGGGCACACTGAAGCTTTCTTT,.,TRBJ1-1,TRBV5-1,.
CASSEELTGFYNEQFF,TGTGCCAGCAGTGAAGAACTAACAGGTTTCTACAATGAGCAGTTCTTC,once,TRBJ2-1,TRBV6-1,.
CASRRDRVTDTQYF,TGCGCCAGCAGGAGGGACAGGGTAACAGATACGCAGTATTTT,.,TRBJ2-3,TRBV10-1,TRBD1
CASSQDWGQGRNEQFF,TGTGCCAGCAGCCAAGATTGGGGACAGGGACGCAATGAGCAGTTCTTC,.,TRBJ2-1,TRBV4-2,TRBD1
CASRDSPGERLFF,TGTGCCAGCAGGGACAGCCCCGGGGAGCGACTGTTTTTT,.,TRBJ1-4,TRBV12-3/TRBV12-4,.
CAWAPGGMNTEAFF,TGTGCCTGGGCCCCCGGAGGGATGAACACTGAAGCTTTCTTT,.,TRBJ1-1,TRBV30,.
CASSLDSAYEQYF,TGTGCCAGCAGCTTAGATAGCGCCTACGAGCAGTACTTC,.,TRBJ2-7,TRBV7-8,.
CASSSGERGAATDTQYF,TGTGCCAGCAGCTCAGGCGAGCGGGGGGCCGCCACAGATACGCAGTATTTT,once,TRBJ2-3,TRBV9,TRBD2
CASSPGGQLYGYTF,TGTGCCAGCAGTCCAGGGGGTCAGCTTTATGGCTACACCTTC,.,TRBJ1-2,TRBV28,TRBD1
CASSPRTSATQPREPQYF,TGTGCCAGCTCACCTCGAACTAGTGCGACACAACCAAGAGAGCCCCAGTACTTC,.,TRBJ2-5,TRBV18,.